The T cell receptor (beta chain) described here comes from a study of CD8+CD57+ T cells in acquired aplastic anemia. Genomic DNA, serving as template, underwent TCR beta VDJ and CDR3 profiling. Each CDR3 protein is one row after TCRdb ran MiXCR on the reads. The table lists about 130,000 distinct CDR3 sequences, around 50% of them singletons. This clonotype was seen a few times. This may arise from a read error, as a much more abundant clone is one base away. Source material: sorted CD4+, CD8+, or CD8+CD57+ T cells (not recorded which) from PBMCs. The clonotype comes from a human donor in good health, serving as a control.

The CDR3 loop reads CASSSNTGGGLNSPLHF. The CDR3, as DNA: TGTGCCAGCAGCTCCAATACGGGGGGAGGGCTTAATTCACCCCTCCACTTT. This chain links TRBV11-2 with TRBJ1-6; D is possibly TRBD1 (5 bases). Per the germline V gene, CDR1 is SGHAT and CDR2 is FQNNGV. The CDR3 consists of 17 residues. V was clipped by 4 bases and J by 6 bases, with 19 bases between them.